This TCR beta chain was identified in a study of spatial heterogeneity in lung cancer. Study-level background: More than 8.5 raw reads, on average, carried each unique TCR and UMI combination.

This clonotype has ten or more counts. Documented time point: sample taken at primary tumor resection. Looked up from germline, CDR1 is MDHEN and CDR2 is SYDVKM. Trimming shortened V by 3 bases and J by 4 bases, and 13 bases separated the two germline ends. This CDR3 has 14 amino acids. A distinct unique molecular identifier was carried by each TCR cDNA molecule. MiXCR, applied by TCRdb to the 5' RACE reads, yields one record per CDR3 protein. The profile shows approximately 49,000 distinct CDR3 sequences, over 4.5% of them singletons. The chain links TRBV28 to TRBJ2-7, with D perhaps matching TRBD2 (6 bases). The receptor's source is a male donor with early-stage non-small cell lung cancer. This specimen consisted of PBMCs, obtained at surgery. The CDR3 loop is CASSFVGAGYEQYF. Written as DNA, the CDR3 is TGTGCCAGCAGTTTTGTCGGTGCGGGATACGAGCAGTACTTC.